These 5 T cell receptor beta chains were all obtained from the same sample, sequenced in a study of T cells in Graves' hyperthyroidism and ophthalmopathy. Researchers amplified the TCR beta CDR3 regions from RNA transcripts. Initially, a first-round RT-PCR of the TCR CDR3 employed the HTBI primer set. TCRdb re-analysed the multiplex PCR reads in MiXCR, keeping a single row per CDR3 protein. The sample holds over 650,000 distinct CDR3 sequences, over 15% seen once. The sequenced sample was blood. These TCRs come from a young man with Graves' hyperthyroidism.

The CDR3 DNA is TGTGCCAGCAGCGCCCCGGGACAGGGGAATTCACCCCTCCACTTT. This gives the protein CASSAPGQGNSPLHF. The chain is built from TRBV9 and TRBJ1-6, with 10 bases lining up with TRBD1. The CDR3 covers 15 residues. Losses at the gene ends were 3 bases for V and 7 bases for J; bases not matched to a gene: 4. Germline CDR1 reads SGDLS; CDR2 reads YYNGEE.

This clonotype appeared many times. This rearrangement joins TRBV4-2 to TRBJ1-1; maybe TRBD1 (5 bases). CDR1 is LGHNA and CDR2 is YNFKEQ in the germline V gene. The V and J ends lost 2 bases and 0 bases respectively, with 13 bases between them. The CDR3 extends over 16 amino acids. The CDR3 sequence is CASSQLFGTLNTEAFF. Written as DNA, the CDR3 is TGTGCCAGCAGCCAACTTTTTGGGACCCTGAACACTGAAGCTTTCTTT.

This clonotype was detected ten times or more. The V call is TRBV28, the J call TRBJ1-5; D gene ambiguous. Trimming removed 1 base from V and 7 bases from J, with 8 bases in between. Germline V gene data show CDR1 as MDHEN and CDR2 as SYDVKM. The CDR3 consists of 13 residues. The CDR3 DNA reads TGTGCCAGCAGTTTATCCCCCGGGCAGCCCCAGCATTTT. Its protein is CASSLSPGQPQHF.

The V gene is TRBV3-1, the J gene TRBJ2-3; D remains ambiguous. The CDR3 runs 13 residues. CDR1 is LGHDT and CDR2 is YNNKEL in the germline V gene (reference sequence). Trimming cost V 2 bases and J 4 bases, with 7 bases left between them. The CDR3 DNA reads as TGTGCCAGCAGCCAATTTCAGGCAGATACGCAGTATTTT. It translates to CASSQFQADTQYF.

This clonotype was found a few times. The CDR3 loop reads CASSSPSGVYNEQFF. CDR3 in DNA: TGTGCCAGCAGTAGCCCTAGCGGGGTTTACAATGAGCAGTTCTTC. The rearrangement joins TRBV28 to TRBJ2-1; TRBD2 agrees at 9 bases. The CDR3 runs to 15 residues. CDR1 MDHEN and CDR2 SYDVKM come from the germline V gene. V shed 5 bases, J shed 4 bases, and the junction held 6 bases outside the gene matches.